This is a list of T cell receptor beta chains from one sample in a study of blood T cell repertoires in COVID-19. The data were produced by immunoSEQ multiplex PCR, yet TCRdb's version contains in-frame clones alone and is incomplete. Of over 300,000 clones listed, about 89% are singletons. Sequencing input: PBMCs or T cells enriched from blood (not recorded which). The origin of the receptors is a woman in her thirties or forties who had recovered from COVID-19. The CDR3 runs from the conserved cysteine through the conserved F or W. D genes are given only for firm matches. Rows give clone size only sometimes, using once, few, many, or a class for an expanded clone.

V gene: TRBV7-2
clone size: .
D gene: .
J gene: TRBJ2-5
CDR3 DNA: TGTGCCAGCAGCTTAGCCGGGACAAAACAAGAGACCCAGTACTTC
CDR3 protein: CASSLAGTKQETQYF

V gene: TRBV5-5
clone size: .
D gene: .
J gene: TRBJ2-7
CDR3 DNA: TGTGCCAGCAGCGGTCGGACTAACACTTACGAGCAGTACTTC
CDR3 protein: CASSGRTNTYEQYF

V gene: TRBV18
clone size: .
D gene: TRBD1
J gene: TRBJ1-1
CDR3 DNA: TGTGCCAGCTCATCCCCGACAGGGATGAACACTGAAGCTTTCTTT
CDR3 protein: CASSSPTGMNTEAFF

V gene: TRBV5-1
clone size: few
D gene: TRBD1
J gene: TRBJ2-2
CDR3 DNA: TGCGCCAGCAGCTCCAAGTCAGGGGGTGAAGGACCCGGGGAGCTGTTTTTT
CDR3 protein: CASSSKSGGEGPGELFF

V gene: TRBV7-9
clone size: .
D gene: .
J gene: TRBJ2-2
CDR3 DNA: TGTGCCAGCAGCGAGCGAGCGCCCGGGGAGCTGTTTTTT
CDR3 protein: CASSERAPGELFF

V gene: TRBV3-1/TRBV3-2
clone size: .
D gene: TRBD2
J gene: TRBJ2-1
CDR3 DNA: TGTGCCAGCAGCCTGCGTATAGCGGGTTTCCTGTTCTTC
CDR3 protein: CASSLRIAGFLFF

V gene: TRBV7-8
clone size: .
D gene: .
J gene: TRBJ2-7
CDR3 DNA: TGTGCCAGCAGCTTACAGGGCCTACCATCCTACGAGCAGTACTTC
CDR3 protein: CASSLQGLPSYEQYF

V gene: TRBV4-1
clone size: .
D gene: .
J gene: TRBJ1-4
CDR3 DNA: TGCGCCAGCAGCTCCCTCGCGGAAAAACTGTTTTTT
CDR3 protein: CASSSLAEKLFF

V gene: TRBV9
clone size: .
D gene: TRBD2
J gene: TRBJ2-1
CDR3 DNA: TGTGCCAGCAGCGGAACGACTAGCCCAAAAGCCAACAATGAGCAGTTCTTC
CDR3 protein: CASSGTTSPKANNEQFF

V gene: TRBV6-5
clone size: .
D gene: .
J gene: TRBJ2-7
CDR3 DNA: TGTGCCAGCTCCGGGACTTTCCGCTACGAGCAGTACTTC
CDR3 protein: CASSGTFRYEQYF